This is a list of T cell receptor beta chains from one sample in a study of early T cells in non-severe SARS-CoV-2 infection. TCRdb analysed the 5' RACE reads with MiXCR anew, one entry per CDR3 protein. The sample consists of tens of thousands of distinct CDR3 sequences, approximately 9.7% of them appearing once. The sample consisted of whole blood. The receptors stem from an adult who was a healthcare worker with PCR-confirmed SARS-CoV-2 infection or an uninfected control (not recorded which). Both conserved end residues are part of each CDR3. The D gene is left open where the match is weak. Some rows have no size entry. The others give once, few or many, or a class for an expanded clone.

clone size | J gene | CDR3 length | D gene | V gene | CDR3 DNA | CDR3 protein
. | TRBJ2-5 | 15 | TRBD1 | TRBV23-1 | TGCGCCAGCATCGGCAGGGGGCGCGCCCAAGAGACCCAGTACTTC | CASIGRGRAQETQYF
few | TRBJ2-3 | 16 | TRBD2 | TRBV4-1 | TGCGCCAGCAGCCAAGATCGGGCTAGCGGGGGAGATACGCAGTATTTT | CASSQDRASGGDTQYF
. | TRBJ2-3 | 15 | . | TRBV5-1 | TGCGCCAGCAGCCAGGGGTCTCCCTCTATGGATACGCAGTATTTT | CASSQGSPSMDTQYF
few | TRBJ1-3 | 15 | . | TRBV18 | TGTGCCAGCTCACTCGGACAACGCTCTGGAAACACCATATATTTT | CASSLGQRSGNTIYF
. | TRBJ1-1 | 14 | . | TRBV7-9 | TGTGCCAGCAGCTTAGAGGCGAAAAACACTGAAGCTTTCTTT | CASSLEAKNTEAFF
. | TRBJ2-5 | 14 | . | TRBV20-1 | TGCTCCCTACCCCCCGCGGCAGGCCGTGAGACCCAGTACTTC | CSLPPAAGRETQYF
few | TRBJ1-4 | 13 | . | TRBV19 | TGTGCCAGTAGTCCCCAGAAGAGTGAAAAACTGTTTTTT | CASSPQKSEKLFF
. | TRBJ2-5 | 14 | . | TRBV18 | TGTGCCAGCTCACCACGAGAGATCGGGGAGACCCAGTACTTC | CASSPREIGETQYF
. | TRBJ2-5 | 16 | TRBD2 | TRBV7-9 | TGTGCCAGCAGCTTAACTAGCGGGGGGAAGCAAGAGACCCAGTACTTC | CASSLTSGGKQETQYF
many | TRBJ2-7 | 12 | . | TRBV20-1 | TGCAGTGCTAGCCTTGACATGGGTGAGCAGTACTTC | CSASLDMGEQYF
many | TRBJ2-1 | 14 | TRBD2 | TRBV7-2 | TGTGCCAGCAGCTTGGGACTAGCGGCGAATGAGCAGTTCTTC | CASSLGLAANEQFF
. | TRBJ1-2 | 13 | . | TRBV7-9 | TGTGCCAGCAGCTTAGCAGAAGCGAGGGGCTGCACCTTC | CASSLAEARGCTF
. | TRBJ2-5 | 17 | TRBD1 | TRBV29-1 | TGCAGCGTTGAGGCCTGGGGGGACAGGAGAGGGAAAGAGACCCAGTACTTC | CSVEAWGDRRGKETQYF
few | TRBJ2-1 | 13 | . | TRBV20-1 | TGCAGTGCTAGGGACAACTCCTACAATGAGCAGTTCTTC | CSARDNSYNEQFF
few | TRBJ2-2 | 14 | . | TRBV5-1 | TGCGCCAGCAGCTTGGCCGTGGACACCGGGGAGCTGTTTTTT | CASSLAVDTGELFF
. | TRBJ2-7 | 14 | TRBD1 | TRBV12-3/TRBV12-4 | TGTGCCAGCAGTTTTGGGACAGGGTTCTACGAGCAGTACTTC | CASSFGTGFYEQYF
. | TRBJ1-2 | 14 | . | TRBV6-1 | TGTGCCAGCAGTGAAAGTGAGCCTAACTATGGCTACACCTTC | CASSESEPNYGYTF
few | TRBJ1-1 | 15 | . | TRBV5-1 | TGCGCCAGCAGCTCTCCTGGGGGGATGAACACTGAAGCTTTCTTT | CASSSPGGMNTEAFF
many | TRBJ1-1 | 14 | . | TRBV9 | TGTGCCAGCAGCCGGTCGGCCAAAGACACTGAAGCTTTCTTT | CASSRSAKDTEAFF
many | TRBJ2-6 | 17 | TRBD1 | TRBV7-3 | TGTGCCAGCAGCCACCGGGACAGCAGGACTGGGGCCAACGTCCTGACTTTC | CASSHRDSRTGANVLTF
few | TRBJ1-2 | 13 | . | TRBV7-9 | TGTGCCAGCAGATTGGGGGACGGATATGGCTACACCTTC | CASRLGDGYGYTF
. | TRBJ2-2 | 14 | . | TRBV5-1 | TGCGCCAGCAGCCCCAATATGAAGCCCGGGGAGCTGTTTTTT | CASSPNMKPGELFF
. | TRBJ1-1 | 13 | . | TRBV10-3 | TGTGCCACCCGTGAGCAGGTGGGGACTGAAGCTTTCTTT | CATREQVGTEAFF
few | TRBJ2-7 | 16 | TRBD2 | TRBV7-9 | TGTGCCAGCAGCTTAGCGTCTGGCCTAGCGGGGATGCGGCAGTACTTC | CASSLASGLAGMRQYF
many | TRBJ2-2 | 13 | . | TRBV7-3 | TGTGCCAGCAGCATGAGGGGCGGCGGGGAGCTGTTTTTT | CASSMRGGGELFF
. | TRBJ2-2 | 16 | . | TRBV7-9 | TGTGCCAGCAGCCCCTGGGAAAGGACGAACACCGGGGAGCTGTTTTTT | CASSPWERTNTGELFF
few | TRBJ1-1 | 13 | . | TRBV7-2 | TGTGCCAGCACCGGACAGCCGAACACTGAAGCTTTCTTT | CASTGQPNTEAFF
few | TRBJ2-7 | 17 | . | TRBV3-1 | TGTGCCAGCAGCCAAGATCCGACCCTCTCCGGGAACTACGAGCAGTACTTC | CASSQDPTLSGNYEQYF
many | TRBJ1-1 | 12 | . | TRBV6-6 | TGTGCCAGCACCCTCGGGAGATCTGAAGCTTTCTTT | CASTLGRSEAFF
few | TRBJ2-3 | 16 | TRBD2 | TRBV29-1 | TGCAGCGCCGTTTGGGGACTAGCGGGATTCACAGATACGCAGTATTTT | CSAVWGLAGFTDTQYF
many | TRBJ2-1 | 16 | TRBD2 | TRBV20-1 | TGCAGTGCTTACGGACTAGCGGGGGGATCCTACAATGAGCAGTTCTTC | CSAYGLAGGSYNEQFF
many | TRBJ2-5 | 14 | TRBD1 | TRBV27 | TGTGCCAGCAGAGAAGGACAGGGGCGAGAGACCCAGTACTTC | CASREGQGRETQYF
many | TRBJ1-6 | 15 | TRBD1 | TRBV20-1 | TGCAGTGCTAGATATTTCGGACAGGGGTATTCACCCCTCCACTTT | CSARYFGQGYSPLHF
many | TRBJ2-3 | 15 | . | TRBV7-9 | TGTGCCAGCAGCCCAAGACGAGCTAGCACAGATACGCAGTATTTT | CASSPRRASTDTQYF
few | TRBJ1-6 | 15 | . | TRBV20-1 | TGCAGTGCTAGAGATGGGGGAAATAGGAATTCACCCCTCCACTTT | CSARDGGNRNSPLHF
few | TRBJ2-3 | 16 | . | TRBV20-1 | TGCAGTGCTAGAGACCTTCAGCGGTCTAGCACAGATACGCAGTATTTT | CSARDLQRSSTDTQYF
many | TRBJ1-6 | 14 | TRBD1 | TRBV5-4 | TGTGCCAGCAGCATAGGGACAGCTAATTCACCCCTCCACTTT | CASSIGTANSPLHF
. | TRBJ2-4 | 16 | . | TRBV19 | TGTGCCAGTAGTATCGACGGACTACGGGCCAAAAACATTCAGTACTTC | CASSIDGLRAKNIQYF
. | TRBJ2-7 | 16 | TRBD1 | TRBV20-1 | TGCAGTGCTAGTGGACGCCGGGACAGGGTGTCCTACGAGCAGTACTTC | CSASGRRDRVSYEQYF
. | TRBJ2-3 | 12 | . | TRBV3-1 | TGTGCCAGCAGCCAAGGGGCAGATACGCAGTATTTT | CASSQGADTQYF
few | TRBJ1-1 | 14 | . | TRBV5-6 | TGTGCCAGCAGCTTGTGGCCCAAAAACACTGAAGCTTTCTTT | CASSLWPKNTEAFF
many | TRBJ2-1 | 15 | . | TRBV10-2 | TGCGCCAGCAGTGATGACAGCTCGAGGGTCTATGAGCAGTTCTTC | CASSDDSSRVYEQFF
. | TRBJ2-5 | 15 | . | TRBV10-3 | TGTGCCATCAGTGACCCCACTGGGGTGGATGGGACCCAGTACTTC | CAISDPTGVDGTQYF
few | TRBJ1-2 | 12 | . | TRBV20-1 | TGCAGTGCTTCCTTACAGGGTATCGGCTACACCTTC | CSASLQGIGYTF
. | TRBJ1-6 | 13 | . | TRBV6-5 | TGTGCCAGCAGGGACAGTTCGAATTCACCCCTCCACTTT | CASRDSSNSPLHF
. | TRBJ2-1 | 17 | TRBD1 | TRBV11-1 | TGTGCCAGCAGCAAACTAAGGGCAGGGGGTTCCTACAATGAGCAGTTCTTC | CASSKLRAGGSYNEQFF
. | TRBJ2-6 | 16 | . | TRBV5-1 | TGCGCCAGCAGCTTGGAAGGAACCTCTGGGGCCAACGTCCTGACTTTC | CASSLEGTSGANVLTF
few | TRBJ1-1 | 14 | . | TRBV7-9 | TGTGCCAGCAGCCCCCAGCTGGAGGGGACACAAGCTTTCTTT | CASSPQLEGTQAFF